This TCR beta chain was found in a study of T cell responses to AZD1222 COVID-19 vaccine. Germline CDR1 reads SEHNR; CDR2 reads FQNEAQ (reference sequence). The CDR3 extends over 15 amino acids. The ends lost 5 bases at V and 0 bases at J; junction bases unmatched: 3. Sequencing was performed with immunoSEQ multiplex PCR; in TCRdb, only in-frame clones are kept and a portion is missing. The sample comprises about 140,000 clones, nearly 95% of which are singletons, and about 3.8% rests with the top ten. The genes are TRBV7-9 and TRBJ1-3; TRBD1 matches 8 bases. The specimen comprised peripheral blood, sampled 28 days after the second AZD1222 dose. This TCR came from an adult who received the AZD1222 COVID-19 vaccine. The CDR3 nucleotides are TGTGCCAGCAGCCGGGACAGGACCTCTGGAAACACCATATATTTT. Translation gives CASSRDRTSGNTIYF.